This entry describes one TCR beta chain. No cognate antigen has been identified for it. Per-base qualities were not stored, and no clone one base away is much larger. The cohort was made up of 500 to 800 healthy bone marrow donors. Cohort members were all nominally healthy when sampled, although unrecorded immune exposures were likely present. The donor was CMV seronegative and belonged to the group of around 400 seronegative cohort members. Each donor provided a peripheral blood sample, and peripheral blood mononuclear cells were used for TCR beta sequencing. The Qiagen DNeasy Blood Extraction Kit was used to extract genomic DNA from the blood cell samples. This sample is part of a study of cytomegalovirus exposure and HLA in healthy donors (TCRdb year 2017). About the full investigation: An earlier analysis of several hundred of the donors reported approximately 300 Gb of sequence data and 100 million to 130 million unique TCR beta sequences from around 200 million T cells. Genome-wide SNP genotypes for about 65% of the roughly 670 donors were used in a later genetic analysis, which treated that subset as a discovery cohort. Donor age, sex, ethnicity and CMV serostatus were collected together with the repertoire data. Roughly 300 gigabases of sequencing data and approximately 92 million unique TCR sequences made up an early release that covered nearly 650 HLA-typed donors. To predict cytomegalovirus infection status, the study combined high-throughput TCR immunosequencing, statistical association of individual TCRs with disease status, and machine learning. An earlier analysis of 587 of the donors used high-throughput TCR beta sequencing to judge whether each TCR beta V gene segment behaved as functional or pseudogenic. Along with the approximately 700-subject first cohort, a separate validation cohort of some 130 different subjects was used. Of the 300 to 500 genotyped donors, more than 75% were placed in the genetic ancestry cluster associated with self-reported Caucasian donors. In the later analysis, no new phenotypic data were used to find candidate immune exposures; instead, reliance was placed on TCR beta sequences and their occurrence across donors. Class I and class II HLA loci were covered by the typing at four-digit resolution. Among about 390 genotyped donors of the cohort, an average of around 240,000 unique TCR beta nucleotide sequences were sequenced per donor, roughly 20% of them non-productive. The study used immunosequencing to profile the T cell repertoires of approximately 690 subjects and linked those repertoires to cytomegalovirus serostatus. To study patterns of TCR occurrence, a later analysis re-analyzed previously published TCR beta repertoires from several hundred donors and added high-resolution HLA genotyping. Four or five DR-DQ haplotypes were treated as single units for association and clustering because of strong linkage in the cohort. The aim of the study was to test whether cataloging public T cell receptors could identify signatures of past pathogen exposure. The number of typed donors differed by locus: roughly 629-640 for A, B, C, DRB1 and DQB1; some 500 for DQA1; about 600 for DPA1; and about 450 for DPB1. All discovery cohort repertoires had been generated using a single sequencing platform. Broader findings and caveats from the paper: The authors suggested that the approach could potentially be generalized to other disease states and immunological phenotypes. In a later analysis, around 15,000 TCR beta sequences were associated with specific HLA alleles at a false discovery rate of 0.05. The classifier was reported to diagnose cytomegalovirus status with high specificity and sensitivity in both the original and validation cohorts. In a later analysis, HLA-associated TCR beta chains showed more clonal expansion and lower generation probabilities than non-associated chains that were equally common. In a later analysis, most CMV-associated TCR beta chains were found to appear HLA-restricted, with HLA associations seemingly driven largely by CMV exposure. The study listed 164 TCR beta chains as associated with cytomegalovirus. The cohort was sequenced for TCR beta chains only, and without alpha or paired-chain data the features that could be detected were limited. Correlated functional status among segregating V segments might be attributable to linkage disequilibrium, but an unknown experimental factor could not be ruled out. A cluster of highly shared sequence variants was judged likely to represent a technical artifact of the sequencing pipeline. An earlier analysis of 587 of the donors showed that most TCR beta V segments appeared in productive rearrangements either about 87% or about 30% of the time, which broadly matched IMGT annotations. Immune exposure information for the cohort was limited to CMV serostatus. A further reported finding was that TCR beta sequences accurately predicted the HLA-A and HLA-B alleles for most subjects in the first cohort. Around 16 rarely observed V segments, including chromosome 9 orphons, were excluded from the earlier analysis of almost 600 of the donors because counts were too low. In a later analysis, TCR association rates were found to vary across HLA loci, with the most associated TCRs seen for DRB1 alleles and the fewest for HLA-C alleles. Assigning TCR associations to individual alleles was difficult when HLA alleles, especially DR and DQ, strongly co-occurred. The presence/absence analyses assumed that sequencing depth was roughly uniform across donors, and that assumption may not be true. V-gene and J-gene trimming of TCR beta chains was associated with a missense DCLRE1C variant in a later genetic analysis, and the association was replicated in an independent cohort. Because HLA typing was missing for some donors at each locus, association tests included only the typed subset. Several of the top co-occurrence clusters appeared to be linked to parvovirus B19, influenza, CMV and Epstein-Barr virus, according to a later analysis. According to a later genetic analysis, donors in an Asian-associated ancestry cluster had fewer N-insertions in productive TCRs than the approximately 650-donor mean. In vitro tests confirmed that a few of the cytomegalovirus-associated TCR beta chains recognize cytomegalovirus antigens. Most TCR sequences were observed very rarely across donors, whereas some public TCRs were present in many individuals. The 87-base-pair reads could not distinguish some IMGT-functional V segments, including TRBV6-2 and TRBV6-3, so those segments were excluded.

Library method: the immunoSEQ multiplex PCR assay. The multiplex PCR relied on a mix of 60 forward primers for TCR Vbeta segments and 13 reverse primers for TCR Jbeta segments. Amplification of the CDR3 region of rearranged TCR beta genes was performed with a multiplex PCR assay on genomic DNA. On the Illumina HiSeq System, the amplified TCR beta libraries were sequenced as 87-base-pair reads. Turning to the authors' computational methods: In a later analysis, about 80 million unique TCR beta chains were counted across the approximately 620 repertoires, and roughly 11 million of these chains were shared by at least two donors. To remove PCR and sequencing errors, raw reads were error-corrected and collapsed into unique sequences using a nearest-neighbor algorithm that merged closely related sequences. CDR3 sequences were aligned to IMGT reference sequences to assign V, D and J gene segments. For a sequence to be retained, a match of at least six nucleotides was required to both a V gene segment and a J gene segment. Rearrangements were classified as productive when the CDR3 lacked stop codons and remained in frame with V and J, and all other rearrangements were classified as non-productive. Following IMGT convention, CDR3 was defined as the stretch from the second conserved V-encoded cysteine to the conserved J-encoded phenylalanine. Sequences without an unambiguous match to a single V gene segment were excluded from the earlier analysis of over 500 of the donors. In an earlier analysis of some 590 of the donors, a V segment was called functional when productive rearrangements were above 56.7%, and segregating when the standard deviation between donors exceeded 5%. To diagnose cytomegalovirus status from the catalog of TCR beta chain sequences, a statistical classification framework was built. A later analysis assigned V and J genes by comparing TCR nucleotide sequences with IMGT/GENE-DB human TR gene sequences. The TCRdist pipeline was used in a later analysis to assign CDR3 sequences and most-parsimonious VDJ recombination scenarios. In a later analysis, each TCR beta chain was defined by its CDR3 amino acid sequence together with its V-gene family, and reads lacking a unique V-gene family were excluded. To address suspected cross-contamination and a sequencing artifact, a later analysis removed 592 highly shared, low-generation-probability nucleotide sequences. In a later analysis, a clonal expansion index was calculated for each public chain from normalized within-repertoire ranks of inferred template counts. A later analysis computed generation probabilities with a VDJ recombination model fitted to out-of-frame rearrangements, and checked the results against IGoR. In a later analysis, TCR-TCR, TCR-HLA and TCR-CMV co-occurrence was scored with hypergeometric tests, and a repertoire-size bias correction was applied to TCR pairs. To estimate false discovery rates, a later analysis permuted the HLA or CMV assignments 20 times. In a later analysis, co-occurring TCRs were grouped with DBSCAN, and TCRdist sequence similarity was added when clustering was performed within HLA-allele-positive subsets. Repertoires with fewer than 30,000 or more than 120,000 public chains were left out of co-occurrence clustering, as were five repertoires with anomalous nucleotide sharing. TCRdb retrieved this table from immuneACCESS and kept in-frame rearrangements only. Not all clones are present; in checked studies, unresolved V genes account for under half, and no reason is known for the remainder. V, J and clone size were drawn from that table, and D and trimming were deduced from the DNA. For this sample the table gives hundreds of thousands of clones, of which approximately 80% were detected only once. The biggest ten clones account for approximately 3.8% of the sample.

A distance of 19 bases separates the germline ends of V and J, which lose 2 bases and 2 bases respectively. According to the germline V gene, CDR1 reads MDHEN and CDR2 reads SYDVKM. The CDR3, cysteine through phenylalanine, is 17 amino acids long. Kept here is only the CDR3 DNA, which spans 51 bases and is read in frame from base 1. This TCR was sampled from a male donor in good health and CMV-seronegative. The receptor chain draws on TRBV28 and TRBJ2-7; TRBD1 is a weak D gene call, 5 bases matching. The sample taken for sequencing was PBMCs. The CDR3 reads as follows: CASSLNLDKVATYEQYF. The nucleotides read TGTGCCAGCAGTTTAAACCTGGACAAGGTCGCCACCTACGAGCAGTACTTC.